The T cell receptor (beta chain) described here comes from a study of blood T cells in healthy people across ages. On the study more broadly: About one barcoded TCR beta cDNA was captured per two T cells. Points from the study as a whole: Researchers deemed the diversity estimates from one million T cells underestimates.

Samples had at least 7 million PBMCs isolated from them. This clonotype was recorded at least ten times. The antigen is undetermined. A sample-barcoded 5' primer and a J-beta primer mix were used in a second PCR of about 6 to 11 cycles. MiXCR, run by TCRdb on the 5' RACE reads, gives a single entry per CDR3 protein. Counted here are roughly 1,000,000 distinct CDR3 sequences, approximately 25% occurring once; the ten biggest clones make up approximately 0.71%. CDR1 is SEHNR and CDR2 is FQNEAQ in the germline V gene (reference sequence). The length of the CDR3 is 12 residues. V lost 4 bases and J 6 bases, leaving 10 bases between the germline ends. The same sample was also used in a study of T cells of mothers and their children. This second study notes: Unrelated mother-child pairs always had slightly, but never significantly, lower normalized overlap than related pairs.

This chain uses TRBV7-9 with TRBJ2-7; D is perhaps TRBD2 (5 bases). The sample taken for sequencing was blood. The TCR originated in a girl aged 2-10 years in good health. The CDR3 nucleotides read TGTGCCAGCAGCTCTAGCCCAAGCGAGCAGTACTTC. Its protein product is CASSSSPSEQYF.